Each of the 9 T cell receptor beta chains below was sequenced from the same sample in a study of technical replicates of blood from several donors. The table came from immunoSEQ multiplex PCR; TCRdb's copy has only in-frame clones and leaves some out. Of just over 70,000 clones listed, approximately 94% are singletons. The source material was T cells isolated from PBMCs. Receptors originate from a human donor in good health.

The V gene is TRBV6-1, the J gene TRBJ2-7, with TRBD1 as a possible D gene (5 bases). The CDR3 contains 13 residues. Between the trimmed V and J ends, which lost 6 bases and 2 bases, there was a span of 11 bases. The germline V gene encodes CDR1 MNHNS and CDR2 SASEGT. DNA of the CDR3: TGTGCCAGCAGAGAGACAGCTGCCTACGAGCAGTACTTC. It codes for CASRETAAYEQYF.

The chain recombines TRBV11-3 with TRBJ2-7, with D tentatively TRBD1 (6 bases). Germline lookup yields CDR1 SGHNT and CDR2 YENEEA. The CDR3 length is 14 residues. V was shortened by 5 bases and J by 1 base, with 12 bases between the two germline ends. This CDR3 is CASSPGHLSYEQYF. The CDR3 nucleotides read TGTGCCAGCAGCCCGGGACATCTTTCCTACGAGCAGTACTTC.

V gene TRBV4-3 combines with J gene TRBJ2-3, with 13 nucleotides matching TRBD2. In germline, CDR1 is LGHNA, CDR2 YSLEER. The CDR3 is 21 residues long. The V segment lost 4 bases and the J segment 1 base; nucleotides outside the gene matches: 17. CDR3 sequence reads: CASSLHLTSGRAGGGTDTQYF. The CDR3 DNA reads TGCGCCAGCAGCCTACACCTTACTAGCGGGAGGGCCGGGGGGGGCACAGATACGCAGTATTTT.

The chain recombines TRBV7-9 with TRBJ1-1; TRBD1 might be the D (5 bases). Germline V gene sequence: CDR1 SEHNR, CDR2 FQNEAQ (reference sequence). CDR3 length: 14 amino acids. Between the trimmed V and J ends, which lost 5 bases and 4 bases, there was a span of 14 bases. Written as DNA, the CDR3 is TGTGCCAGCAGCCGCGCATTGGGGCCCACTGAAGCTTTCTTT. This translates into CASSRALGPTEAFF.

The V and J genes are TRBV28 and TRBJ1-1; possible D gene TRBD1, 5 bases. The V gene lost 5 bases and the J gene lost 3 bases, with 13 bases spanning the gap. Germline V gene lookup returns CDR1 MDHEN and CDR2 SYDVKM. The CDR3 covers 14 residues. CDR3 in DNA: TGTGCCAGCAGTAGGACATTAGGGGACACTGAAGCTTTCTTT. Translation gives CASSRTLGDTEAFF.

The V and J genes are TRBV9 and TRBJ2-3, with D possibly matching TRBD2 (6 bases). Between the trimmed V and J ends, which lost 0 bases and 0 bases, there was a span of 8 bases. This CDR3 has 15 amino acids. CDR1 and CDR2 (germline): SGDLS, YYNGEE. Here the CDR3 reads CASSVVGLSTDTQYF. CDR3 sequence (DNA): TGTGCCAGCAGCGTAGTGGGACTTAGCACAGATACGCAGTATTTT.

This chain joins TRBV10-3 and TRBJ2-7; D is possibly TRBD1 (6 bases). V was cut by 5 bases and J by 0 bases, with 8 bases left in between. Germline assignment: CDR1 ENHRY and CDR2 SYGVKD. The CDR3 runs to 13 residues. CDR3 sequence reads: CAISRQDSYEQYF. CDR3 coding DNA: TGTGCCATCAGTAGACAGGACTCCTACGAGCAGTACTTC.

The chain couples TRBV11-3 to TRBJ2-3; a weak D match, TRBD2 (6 bases). V gave up 1 base and J gave up 5 bases, with 13 bases separating them. The CDR3 length is 15 residues. Looked up from germline, CDR1 is SGHNT and CDR2 is YENEEA. CDR3 in amino acids: CASSLVAGSKDTQYF. The CDR3, as DNA: TGTGCCAGCAGCTTAGTCGCGGGATCTAAAGATACGCAGTATTTT. The entire variable domain, with the rest obtained from reference TRBV11-3 and TRBJ2-3, is as follows: EAGVVQSPRYKIIEKKQPVAFWCNPISGHNTLYWYLQNLGQGPELLIRYENEEAVDDSQLPKDRFSAERLKGVDSTLKIQPAELGDSAVYLCASSLVAGSKDTQYFGPGTRLTVL.

V and J are TRBV5-1 and TRBJ2-2, with D possibly being TRBD2 (6 bases). The germline CDR1 and CDR2 sequences are SGHRS and YFSETQ. V shed 4 bases and J shed 3 bases, with 13 bases lying between them. The CDR3 spans 15 residues. CDR3 amino acids: CASSVRRDDTGELFF. The CDR3 coding sequence is TGCGCCAGCAGCGTGAGGAGGGACGACACCGGGGAGCTGTTTTTT.